This T cell receptor beta chain was recorded in a study of OX40 agonist ivuxolimab in advanced cancers. Notes on the research overall: Ivuxolimab, which targeted the costimulatory receptor OX40 (CD134), was an agonistic, fully human IgG2 monoclonal antibody. Intravenous ivuxolimab was administered to patients every 2 weeks at six dose levels: 0.01, 0.1, 0.3, 1.5, 3 and 10 mg/kg. Among the roughly 54 dose-escalation patients, some 19 had hepatocellular carcinoma, roughly 15 melanoma, 9 renal cell carcinoma and 9 head and neck cancer. The dose-escalation cohort was around 83% male with a mean age of approximately 60 years, ranging from roughly 20 to 80. Prior anti-PD-1, anti-PD-L1 or anti-CTLA-4 therapy was permitted, and checkpoint inhibitors had been received by 30% to 40% of dose-escalation patients. Partial responses occurred in three dose-escalation patients, of whom one had hepatocellular carcinoma and two had cutaneous melanoma. The point of sequencing TCRbeta in the periphery was to test whether ivuxolimab changed TCR sequence diversity and drove clonal T-cell expansion. The paper describes the monotherapy dose-escalation part (N of about 47 patients) of the phase I trial of ivuxolimab. Beyond this particular receptor, the publication reports: In the 0.1-3.0 mg/kg groups, partial responders had among the lowest normalized peripheral clonal expansion, particularly in CD8+ T cells. After ivuxolimab, expanded clones were on average more numerous among CD8+ T cells than among CD4+ T cells. The antigen specificity of the clonally expanded peripheral T cells was not determined. At doses of 0.1 to 3.0 mg/kg, clonal expansion of both CD4+ and CD8+ T cells in blood was seen between baseline and week 6. Low levels of normalized T-cell clonal expansion were also seen in some patients who did not respond.

To sequence the TCRbeta CDR3 region, genomic DNA was isolated from the sorted cells. The immunoSEQ Assay was used to sequence the TCRbeta CDR3 regions. TCRdb obtained this table from immuneACCESS and retained in-frame rearrangements with V and J assigned. These tables miss some clones; where compared with another copy, unresolved V genes account for less than half of the shortfall, and the remainder is unexplained. This sample holds about 86,000 clones; about 89% were observed only once. Of the sample, approximately 8.4% is held by the ten largest clones. Patients with autoimmune disease history or receiving systemic immunosuppression were excluded from the trial. Peripheral blood for TCR sequencing was drawn from every dose cohort at baseline, at cycle 4 day 1 and at cycle 7 day 1. Samples were obtained from an open-label, multicenter, first-in-human phase I dose-escalation trial of ivuxolimab. Adults with locally advanced or metastatic melanoma, renal cell, hepatocellular, or head and neck squamous cell carcinoma were enrolled in the trial. CD4+ and CD8+ T cells were sorted separately from peripheral blood before TCR sequencing.

Notes on this clone: What this receptor recognizes is not known. No much larger clone is present one base from it, and per-base qualities are unavailable.

For this chain, trimming is 4 bases at the V end and 3 bases at the J end, and the number of junction bases without a gene match is 10. CDR1 and CDR2 were assigned from the germline V gene as SGHRS and YFSETQ. The CDR3 covers 17 residues, taking in both the cysteine and the phenylalanine. Only the CDR3 portion is preserved as DNA: 51 bases, with reading frame beginning at the first base. Sequences were derived from CD4+ or CD8+ T cells sorted from blood, sampled in a trial of the OX40 agonist ivuxolimab. Rearrangement joined TRBV5-1 to TRBJ2-1; 10 bases in between match TRBD2. The receptor's source is an adult with an advanced solid tumor such as melanoma, head and neck, liver or kidney cancer. The DNA sequence is given as TGCGCCAGCAGCCGGACTAGCGGCGGCAGCTACTACAATGAGCAGTTCTTC. The encoded protein is CASSRTSGGSYYNEQFF.